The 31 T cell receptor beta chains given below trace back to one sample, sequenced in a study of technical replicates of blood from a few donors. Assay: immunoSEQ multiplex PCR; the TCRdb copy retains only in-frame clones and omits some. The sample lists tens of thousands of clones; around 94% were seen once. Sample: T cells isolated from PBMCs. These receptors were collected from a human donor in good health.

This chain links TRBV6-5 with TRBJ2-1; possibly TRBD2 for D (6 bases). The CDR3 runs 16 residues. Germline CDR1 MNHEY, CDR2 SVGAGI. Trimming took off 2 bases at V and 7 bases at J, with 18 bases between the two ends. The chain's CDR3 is CASSYGQLARYNEQFF. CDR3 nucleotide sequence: TGTGCCAGCAGTTACGGTCAACTAGCTCGGTATAATGAGCAGTTCTTC.

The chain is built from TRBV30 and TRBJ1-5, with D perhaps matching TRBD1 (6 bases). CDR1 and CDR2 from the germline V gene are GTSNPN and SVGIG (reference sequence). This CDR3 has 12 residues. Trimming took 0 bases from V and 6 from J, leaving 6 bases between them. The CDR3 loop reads CAWSVQGQPQHF. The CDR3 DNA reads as TGTGCCTGGAGTGTACAGGGTCAGCCCCAGCATTTT.

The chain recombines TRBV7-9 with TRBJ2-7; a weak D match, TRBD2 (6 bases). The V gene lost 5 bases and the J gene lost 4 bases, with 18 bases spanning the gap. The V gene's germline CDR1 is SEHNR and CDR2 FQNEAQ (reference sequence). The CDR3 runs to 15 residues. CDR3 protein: CASSLPRDSSYEQYF. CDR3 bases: TGTGCCAGCAGCCTTCCGAGGGACTCGTCGTACGAGCAGTACTTC.

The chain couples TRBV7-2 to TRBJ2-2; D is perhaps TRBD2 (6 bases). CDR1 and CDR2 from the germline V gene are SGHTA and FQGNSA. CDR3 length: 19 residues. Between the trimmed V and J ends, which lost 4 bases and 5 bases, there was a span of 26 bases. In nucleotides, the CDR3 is TGTGCCAGCAGCTCCCCTAATCCGGTGACTAGGTCTAGGACCGGGGAGCTGTTTTTT. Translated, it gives CASSSPNPVTRSRTGELFF.

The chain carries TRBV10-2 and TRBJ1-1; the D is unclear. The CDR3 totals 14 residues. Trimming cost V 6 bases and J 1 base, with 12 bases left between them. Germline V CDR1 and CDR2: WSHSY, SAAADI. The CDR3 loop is CASRSAAGNTEAFF. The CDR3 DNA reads TGCGCCAGCAGGAGCGCGGCTGGGAACACTGAAGCTTTCTTT.

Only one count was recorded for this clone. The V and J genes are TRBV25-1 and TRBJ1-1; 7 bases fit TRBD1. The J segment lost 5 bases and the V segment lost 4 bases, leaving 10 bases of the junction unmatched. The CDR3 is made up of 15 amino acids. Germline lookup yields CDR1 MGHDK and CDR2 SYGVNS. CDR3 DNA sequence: TGTGCCAGCAGTGGACGACAGGGTAAAAAAACTGAAGCTTTCTTT. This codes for CASSGRQGKKTEAFF. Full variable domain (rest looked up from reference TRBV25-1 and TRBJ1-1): EADIYQTPRYLVIGTGKKITLECSQTMGHDKMYWYQQDPGMELHLIHYSYGVNSTEKGDLSSESTVSRIRTEHFPLTLESARPSHTSQYLCASSGRQGKKTEAFFGQGTRLTVV.

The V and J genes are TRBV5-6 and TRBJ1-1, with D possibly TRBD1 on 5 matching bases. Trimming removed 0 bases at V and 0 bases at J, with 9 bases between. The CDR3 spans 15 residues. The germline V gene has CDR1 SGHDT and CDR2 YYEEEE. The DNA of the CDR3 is TGTGCCAGCAGCTTGGTGCAGGGAATGAACACTGAAGCTTTCTTT. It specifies CASSLVQGMNTEAFF.

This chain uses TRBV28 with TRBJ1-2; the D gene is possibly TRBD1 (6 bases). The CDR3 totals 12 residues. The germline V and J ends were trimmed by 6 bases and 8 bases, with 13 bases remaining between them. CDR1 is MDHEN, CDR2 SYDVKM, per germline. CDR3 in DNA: TGTGCCAGCAGCCGTTGGACAGACGGCTACACCTTC. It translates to CASSRWTDGYTF.

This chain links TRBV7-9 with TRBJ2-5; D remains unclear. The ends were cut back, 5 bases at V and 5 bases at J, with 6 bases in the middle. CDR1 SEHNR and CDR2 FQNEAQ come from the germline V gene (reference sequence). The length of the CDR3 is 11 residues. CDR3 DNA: TGTGCCAGCAGCCCCCTGGAGACCCAGTACTTC. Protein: CASSPLETQYF.

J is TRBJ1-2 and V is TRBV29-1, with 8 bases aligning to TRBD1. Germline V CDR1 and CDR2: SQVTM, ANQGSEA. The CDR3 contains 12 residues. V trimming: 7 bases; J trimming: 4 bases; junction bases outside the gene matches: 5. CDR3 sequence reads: CSGGTGIYGYTF. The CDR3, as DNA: TGCAGCGGGGGGACAGGCATCTATGGCTACACCTTC.

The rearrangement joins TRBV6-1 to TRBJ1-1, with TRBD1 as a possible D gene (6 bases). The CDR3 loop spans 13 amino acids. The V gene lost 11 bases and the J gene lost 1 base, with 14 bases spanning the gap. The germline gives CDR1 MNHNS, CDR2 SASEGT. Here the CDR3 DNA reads TGTGCCGGACAAGGGGGACCGAACACTGAAGCTTTCTTT. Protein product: CAGQGGPNTEAFF.

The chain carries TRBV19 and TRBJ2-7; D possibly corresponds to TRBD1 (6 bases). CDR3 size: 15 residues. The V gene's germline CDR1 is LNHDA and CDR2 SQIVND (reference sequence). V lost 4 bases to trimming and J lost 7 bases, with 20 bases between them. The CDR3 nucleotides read TGTGCCAGTAGTACATTCCGGGACACCCCTCTGGAGCAGTACTTC. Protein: CASSTFRDTPLEQYF.

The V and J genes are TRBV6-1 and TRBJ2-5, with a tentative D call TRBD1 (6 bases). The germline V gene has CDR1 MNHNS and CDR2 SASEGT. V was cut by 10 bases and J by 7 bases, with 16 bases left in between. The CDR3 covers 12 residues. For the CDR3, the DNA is TGTGCCACCCAGGGGCAGGGTTGGACCCAGTACTTC. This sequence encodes CATQGQGWTQYF.

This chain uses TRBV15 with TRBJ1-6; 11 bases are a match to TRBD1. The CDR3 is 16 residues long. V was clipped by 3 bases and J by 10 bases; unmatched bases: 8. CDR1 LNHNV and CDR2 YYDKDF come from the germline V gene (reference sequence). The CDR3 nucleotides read TGTGCCACCAGCAGGGAATGGACAGGGGGCAACTCACCCCTCCACTTT. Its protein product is CATSREWTGGNSPLHF.

The CDR3 protein is CASSDRGLGFYNEQFF. The CDR3, as DNA: TGCGCCAGCAGTGACCGGGGACTTGGGTTCTACAATGAGCAGTTCTTC. The gene calls are TRBV10-1 and TRBJ2-1, with D possibly TRBD2 on 6 matching bases. V was clipped by 3 bases and J by 3 bases, with 15 bases between them. Per the germline V gene, CDR1 is WNHNN and CDR2 is SYGVQD (reference sequence). The CDR3 loop spans 16 amino acids.

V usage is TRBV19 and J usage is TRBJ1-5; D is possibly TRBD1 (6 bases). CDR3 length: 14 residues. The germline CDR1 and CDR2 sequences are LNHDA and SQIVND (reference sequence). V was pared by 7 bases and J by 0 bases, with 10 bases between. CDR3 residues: CASKSGASNQPQHF. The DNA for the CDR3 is TGTGCCAGTAAATCAGGGGCTAGCAATCAGCCCCAGCATTTT.

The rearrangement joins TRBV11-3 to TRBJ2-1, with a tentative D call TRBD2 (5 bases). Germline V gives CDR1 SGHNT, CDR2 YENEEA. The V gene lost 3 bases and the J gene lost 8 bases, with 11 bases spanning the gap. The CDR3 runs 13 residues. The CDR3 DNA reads TGTGCCAGCAGCTTTCCGGGGAAGGATGAGCAGTTCTTC. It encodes CASSFPGKDEQFF. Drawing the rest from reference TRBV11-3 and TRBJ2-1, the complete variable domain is EAGVVQSPRYKIIEKKQPVAFWCNPISGHNTLYWYLQNLGQGPELLIRYENEEAVDDSQLPKDRFSAERLKGVDSTLKIQPAELGDSAVYLCASSFPGKDEQFFGPGTRLTVL.

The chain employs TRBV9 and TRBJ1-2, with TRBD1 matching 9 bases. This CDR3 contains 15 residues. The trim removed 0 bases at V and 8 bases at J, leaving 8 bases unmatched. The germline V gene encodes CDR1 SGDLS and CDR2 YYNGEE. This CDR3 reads CASSVVRGTGKGYTF. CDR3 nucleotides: TGTGCCAGCAGCGTAGTGAGGGGGACAGGGAAGGGCTACACCTTC.

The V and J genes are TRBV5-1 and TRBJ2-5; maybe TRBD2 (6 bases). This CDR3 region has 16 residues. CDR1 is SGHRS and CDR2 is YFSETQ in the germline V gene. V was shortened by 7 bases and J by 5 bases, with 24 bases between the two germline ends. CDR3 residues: CASGTLGSGVQETQYF. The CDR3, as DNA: TGCGCCAGCGGCACTTTAGGATCGGGGGTGCAGGAGACCCAGTACTTC.

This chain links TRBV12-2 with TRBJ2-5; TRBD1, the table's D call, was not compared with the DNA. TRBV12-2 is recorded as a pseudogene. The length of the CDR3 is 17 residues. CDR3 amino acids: CASRLEHGGHSCETQYF. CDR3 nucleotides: TGTGCAAGTCGCTTAGAACATGGCGGACACTCTTGTGAGACCCAGTACTTC.

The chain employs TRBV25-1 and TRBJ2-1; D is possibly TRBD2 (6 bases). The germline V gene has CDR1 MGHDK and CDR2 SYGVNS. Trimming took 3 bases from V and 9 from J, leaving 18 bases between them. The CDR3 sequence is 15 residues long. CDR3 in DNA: TGTGCCAGCAGTGACCCGACTAGGTTAGACGGTGAGCAGTTCTTC. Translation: CASSDPTRLDGEQFF.

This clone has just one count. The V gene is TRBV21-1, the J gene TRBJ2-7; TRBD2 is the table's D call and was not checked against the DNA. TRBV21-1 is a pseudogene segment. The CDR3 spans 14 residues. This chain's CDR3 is CASSKFRRSYEQYF. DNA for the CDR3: TGTGCCAGCAGCAAATTTAGACGGAGCTACGAGCAGTACTTC.

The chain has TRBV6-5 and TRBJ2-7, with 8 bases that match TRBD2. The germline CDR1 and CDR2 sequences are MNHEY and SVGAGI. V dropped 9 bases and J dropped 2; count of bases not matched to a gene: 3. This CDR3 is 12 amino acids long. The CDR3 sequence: CASFSGTYEQYF. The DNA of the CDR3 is TGTGCCAGTTTTAGCGGGACCTACGAGCAGTACTTC.

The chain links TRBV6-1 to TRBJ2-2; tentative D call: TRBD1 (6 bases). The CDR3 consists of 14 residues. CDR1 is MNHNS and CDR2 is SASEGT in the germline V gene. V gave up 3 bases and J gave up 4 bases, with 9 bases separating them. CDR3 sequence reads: CASSDWGLTGELFF. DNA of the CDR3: TGTGCCAGCAGTGACTGGGGGCTCACCGGGGAGCTGTTTTTT.

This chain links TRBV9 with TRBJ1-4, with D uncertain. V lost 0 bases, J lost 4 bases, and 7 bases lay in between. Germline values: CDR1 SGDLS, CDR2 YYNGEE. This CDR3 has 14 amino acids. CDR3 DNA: TGTGCCAGCAGCGTAGGTTCGTATAATGAAAAACTGTTTTTT. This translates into CASSVGSYNEKLFF. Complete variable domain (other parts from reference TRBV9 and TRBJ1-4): DSGVTQTPKHLITATGQRVTLRCSPRSGDLSVYWYQQSLDQGLQFLIQYYNGEERAKGNILERFSAQQFPDLHSELNLSSLELGDSALYFCASSVGSYNEKLFFGSGTQLSVL.

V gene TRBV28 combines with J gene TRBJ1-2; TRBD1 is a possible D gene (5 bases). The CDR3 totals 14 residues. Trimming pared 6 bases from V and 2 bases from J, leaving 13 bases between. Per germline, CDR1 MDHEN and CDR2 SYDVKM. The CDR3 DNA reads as TGTGCCAGCAGCCCCGTCGACAGAAACTATGGCTACACCTTC. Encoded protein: CASSPVDRNYGYTF.

The CDR3 nucleotides read TGTGCCAGCAGTTTATGGACTACCGGCACAGATACGCAGTATTTT. This translates into CASSLWTTGTDTQYF. The chain couples TRBV28 to TRBJ2-3; tentative D call: TRBD2 (5 bases). Trimming removed 0 bases at V and 1 base at J, with 8 bases between. The CDR3 extends over 15 amino acids. The germline V gene has CDR1 MDHEN and CDR2 SYDVKM. The entire variable domain, with the rest obtained from reference TRBV28 and TRBJ2-3, is as follows: DVKVTQSSRYLVKRTGEKVFLECVQDMDHENMFWYRQDPGLGLRLIYFSYDVKMKEKGDIPEGYSVSREKKERFSLILESASTNQTSMYLCASSLWTTGTDTQYFGPGTRLTVL.

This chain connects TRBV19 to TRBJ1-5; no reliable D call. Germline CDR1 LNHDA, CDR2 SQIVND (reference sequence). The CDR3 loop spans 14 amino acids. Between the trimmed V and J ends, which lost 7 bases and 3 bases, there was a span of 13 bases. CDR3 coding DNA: TGTGCCAGTAATAAGGGAGGCTACAATCAGCCCCAGCATTTT. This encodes CASNKGGYNQPQHF.

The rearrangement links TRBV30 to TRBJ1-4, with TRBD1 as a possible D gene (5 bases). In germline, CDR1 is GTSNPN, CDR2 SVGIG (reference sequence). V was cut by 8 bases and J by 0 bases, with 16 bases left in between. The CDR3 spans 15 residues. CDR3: CAGTGLLTTNEKLFF. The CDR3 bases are TGTGCCGGAACAGGCCTGCTTACAACTAATGAAAAACTGTTTTTT.

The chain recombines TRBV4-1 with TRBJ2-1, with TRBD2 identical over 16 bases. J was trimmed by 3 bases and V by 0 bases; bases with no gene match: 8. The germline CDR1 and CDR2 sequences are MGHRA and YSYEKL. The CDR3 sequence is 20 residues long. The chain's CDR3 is CASSQDPGLAGGPNYNEQFF. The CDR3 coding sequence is TGCGCCAGCAGCCAAGATCCGGGACTAGCGGGAGGGCCGAACTACAATGAGCAGTTCTTC.

CDR3 region: CASSSNRGYNEQFF. CDR3 DNA: TGTGCCAGCAGCTCTAACAGGGGCTACAATGAGCAGTTCTTC. V usage is TRBV11-2 and J usage is TRBJ2-1; 7 nucleotides align to TRBD1. The V gene's germline CDR1 is SGHAT and CDR2 FQNNGV. This CDR3 spans 14 amino acids. The V segment lost 4 bases and the J segment 3 bases; nucleotides outside the gene matches: 3.